The rows below give T cell receptor beta chains drawn from one sample of a study of T cell responses to AZD1222 COVID-19 vaccine. Assay used: immunoSEQ multiplex PCR; TCRdb lists only in-frame clones, some missing. The sample lists some 200,000 clones, around 94% occurring once. The sample was peripheral blood, taken 28 days after the second dose of the MenACWY control vaccine. The receptors come from an adult who received the MenACWY meningococcal vaccine as a control. Both conserved end residues are part of each CDR3. A D gene is named only where the DNA matches it firmly. Expanded clones get a size class; other rows say once, few or many, or leave the size out.

TRBD2,few,TRBJ2-2,TRBV19,TGTGCCAGTAGTATAGGTTTGCGCCTAGCGGAGTACACCGGGGAGCTGTTTTTT,CASSIGLRLAEYTGELFF
.,.,TRBJ2-2,TRBV6-5,TGTGCCAGCATTGGGACGGTACCCACCGGGGAGCTGTTTTTT,CASIGTVPTGELFF
.,.,TRBJ1-1,TRBV5-8,TGTGCCAGCCCCAGGTCGTGGGACTCCACTTGGAACACTGAAGCTTTCTTT,CASPRSWDSTWNTEAFF
TRBD2,.,TRBJ2-1,TRBV5-1,TGCGCCAGCAGCTTGTCGCTAGCGGGAGCAGGTGAGCAGTTCTTC,CASSLSLAGAGEQFF
.,.,TRBJ2-7,TRBV24-1,TGTGCCACCAGTGCCCGTCCCGGGAGCGGGTTCTCCTACGAGCAGTACTTC,CATSARPGSGFSYEQYF
.,.,TRBJ1-5,TRBV6-2/TRBV6-3,TGTGCCAGCAGTTACCCCCCTCACATAGTCGGAAGGGATCAGCCCCAGCATTTT,CASSYPPHIVGRDQPQHF
.,.,TRBJ2-7,TRBV5-5,TGTGCCAGCAGCCCGAGCGGCCCACCTTACGAGCAGTACTTC,CASSPSGPPYEQYF
.,.,TRBJ2-1,TRBV2,TGTGCCAGCAGCGATGAGCAGTTCTTC,CASSDEQFF
.,.,TRBJ2-7,TRBV3-1/TRBV3-2,TGTGCCAGCAGCCAAGAAGGGATATACGAGCAGTACTTC,CASSQEGIYEQYF
.,.,TRBJ2-1,TRBV9,TGTGCCAGCAGCGTAGCCCCCTTAAGGTACAATGAGCAGTTCTTC,CASSVAPLRYNEQFF
TRBD1,.,TRBJ1-1,TRBV15,TGTGCCACCAGCAGAGCAGGGGGCACTGAAGCTTTCTTT,CATSRAGGTEAFF
TRBD1,.,TRBJ1-6,TRBV9,TGTGCCAGCAGCGCGGAGGCTACAGGGGTATCACCCCTCCACTTT,CASSAEATGVSPLHF
.,.,TRBJ2-1,TRBV4-1,TGCGCCAGCAGCCAAGAGGGGACCTACAATGAGCAGTTCTTC,CASSQEGTYNEQFF
.,.,TRBJ1-3,TRBV6-1,TGTGCCAGCAGTGAACAGCCGGGAGGAAACACCATATATTTT,CASSEQPGGNTIYF
.,once,TRBJ2-5,TRBV11-3,TGTGCCAGCAGCCCCGGTGGGGCCCAATCCCTCCAGTACTTC,CASSPGGAQSLQYF
.,few,TRBJ2-1,TRBV28,TGTGCCAGCACCCAAGACAACCGGGAGAACAATGAGCAGTTCTTC,CASTQDNRENNEQFF